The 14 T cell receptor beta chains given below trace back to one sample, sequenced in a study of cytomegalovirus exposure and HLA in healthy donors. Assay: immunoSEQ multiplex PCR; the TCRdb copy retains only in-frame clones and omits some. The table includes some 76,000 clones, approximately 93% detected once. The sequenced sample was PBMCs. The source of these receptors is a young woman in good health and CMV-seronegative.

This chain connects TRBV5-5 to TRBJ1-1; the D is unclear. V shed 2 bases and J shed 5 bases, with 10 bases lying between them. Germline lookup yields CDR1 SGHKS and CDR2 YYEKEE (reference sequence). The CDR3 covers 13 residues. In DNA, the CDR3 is TGTGCCAGCAGCTTTGAGGAAAGGACTGAAGCTTTCTTT. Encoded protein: CASSFEERTEAFF. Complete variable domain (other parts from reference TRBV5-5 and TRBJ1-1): DAGVTQSPTHLIKTRGQQVTLRCSPISGHKSVSWYQQVLGQGPQFIFQYYEKEERGRGNFPDRFSARQFPNYSSELNVNALLLGDSALYLCASSFEERTEAFFGQGTRLTVV.

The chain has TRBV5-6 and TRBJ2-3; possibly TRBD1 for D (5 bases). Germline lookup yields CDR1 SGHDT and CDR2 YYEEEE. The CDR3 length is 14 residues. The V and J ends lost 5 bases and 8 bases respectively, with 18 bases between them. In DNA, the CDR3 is TGTGCCAGCAGATACTTGGACCCCCAGGGTACGCAGTATTTT. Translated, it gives CASRYLDPQGTQYF. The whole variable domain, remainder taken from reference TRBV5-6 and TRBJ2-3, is DAGVTQSPTHLIKTRGQQVTLRCSPKSGHDTVSWYQQALGQGPQFIFQYYEEEERQRGNFPDRFSGHQFPNYSSELNVNALLLGDSALYLCASRYLDPQGTQYFGPGTRLTVL.

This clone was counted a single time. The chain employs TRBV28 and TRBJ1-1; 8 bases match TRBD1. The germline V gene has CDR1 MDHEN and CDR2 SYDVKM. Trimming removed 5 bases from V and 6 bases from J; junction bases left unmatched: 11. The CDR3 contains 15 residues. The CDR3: CASSPNSAGGPEAFF. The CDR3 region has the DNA TGTGCCAGCAGTCCCAACTCGGCAGGGGGCCCTGAAGCTTTCTTT.

In DNA, the CDR3 is TGTGCCAGCAGTTCTCCGGGACAGGTAGACTATGGCTACACCTTC. It translates to CASSSPGQVDYGYTF. V and J are TRBV7-9 and TRBJ1-2, with TRBD1 identical over 8 bases. There are 15 residues in the CDR3. Germline V gene lookup returns CDR1 SEHNR and CDR2 FQNEAQ (reference sequence). The V gene end was trimmed by 6 bases and the J gene end by 3 bases; junction bases not matched to a gene: 9.

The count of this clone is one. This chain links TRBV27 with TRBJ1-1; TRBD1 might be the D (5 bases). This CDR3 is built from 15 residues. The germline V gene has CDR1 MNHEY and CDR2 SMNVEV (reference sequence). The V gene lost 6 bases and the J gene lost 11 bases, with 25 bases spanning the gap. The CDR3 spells CASRSPGTQPGSAFF. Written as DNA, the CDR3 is TGTGCCAGCAGATCCCCCGGGACTCAACCTGGGTCGGCTTTCTTT.

In nucleotides, the CDR3 is TGTGCCAGCAATATTGACAGGGGGCTTGGTGAAAAACTGTTTTTT. Amino acid sequence: CASNIDRGLGEKLFF. The chain combines TRBV6-1 with TRBJ1-4, with 10 bases that match TRBD1. CDR1 is MNHNS and CDR2 is SASEGT in the germline V gene. The ends lost 7 bases at V and 7 bases at J; junction bases unmatched: 9. CDR3 length: 15 amino acids.

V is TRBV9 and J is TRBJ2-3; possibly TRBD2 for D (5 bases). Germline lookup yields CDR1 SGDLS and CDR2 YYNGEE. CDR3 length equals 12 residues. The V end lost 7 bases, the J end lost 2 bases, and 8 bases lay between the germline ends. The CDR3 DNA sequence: TGTGCCAGCTCGAGGGTCACAGATACGCAGTATTTT. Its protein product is CASSRVTDTQYF.

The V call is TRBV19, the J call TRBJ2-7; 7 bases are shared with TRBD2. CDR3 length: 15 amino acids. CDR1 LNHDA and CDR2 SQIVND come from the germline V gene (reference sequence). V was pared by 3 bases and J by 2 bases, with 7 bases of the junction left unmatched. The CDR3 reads CASSIGSGLAYEQYF. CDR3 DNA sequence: TGTGCCAGTAGTATCGGAAGCGGACTAGCCTACGAGCAGTACTTC.

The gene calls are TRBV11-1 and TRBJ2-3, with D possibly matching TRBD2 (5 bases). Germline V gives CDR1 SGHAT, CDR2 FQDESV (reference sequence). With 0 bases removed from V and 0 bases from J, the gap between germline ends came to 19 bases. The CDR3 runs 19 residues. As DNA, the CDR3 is TGTGCCAGCAGCTTAGCGCGGGTAAATTTGTTATATAGCACAGATACGCAGTATTTT. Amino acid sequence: CASSLARVNLLYSTDTQYF.

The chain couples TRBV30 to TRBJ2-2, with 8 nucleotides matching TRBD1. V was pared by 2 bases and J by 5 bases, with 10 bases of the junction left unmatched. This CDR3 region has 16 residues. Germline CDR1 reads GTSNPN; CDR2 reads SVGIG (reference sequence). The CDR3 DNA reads TGTGCCTGGAGTTTGGAGTTACAGGGGGGAACCGGGGAGCTGTTTTTT. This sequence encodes CAWSLELQGGTGELFF.

CDR3 bases: TGTGCCAGCAGCTTCATGTCCGGGGAGCTGTTTTTT. Translation gives CASSFMSGELFF. This chain uses TRBV5-4 with TRBJ2-2; D ambiguous. Germline CDR1 reads SGHNT; CDR2 reads YYREEE (reference sequence). V was clipped by 2 bases and J by 6 bases, with 5 bases between them. The CDR3 length is 12 residues.

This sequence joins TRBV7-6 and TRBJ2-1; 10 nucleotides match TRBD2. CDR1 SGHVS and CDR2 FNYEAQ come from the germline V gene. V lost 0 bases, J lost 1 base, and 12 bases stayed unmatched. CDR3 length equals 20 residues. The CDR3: CASSLARQSGGAFSYNEQFF. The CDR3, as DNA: TGTGCCAGCAGCTTAGCACGGCAGAGCGGGGGGGCGTTTTCCTACAATGAGCAGTTCTTC.

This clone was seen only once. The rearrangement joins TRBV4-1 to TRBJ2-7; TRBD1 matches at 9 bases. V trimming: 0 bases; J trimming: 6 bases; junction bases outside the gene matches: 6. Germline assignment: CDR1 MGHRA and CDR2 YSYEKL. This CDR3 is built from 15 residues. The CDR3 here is CASSQEGQGGSEQYF. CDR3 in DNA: TGCGCCAGCAGCCAAGAGGGACAGGGTGGTTCCGAGCAGTACTTC.

The CDR3: CSARGGREAFF. In DNA form, the CDR3 reads TGCAGTGCTAGAGGGGGCAGGGAAGCTTTCTTT. J is TRBJ1-1 and V is TRBV20-1, with D possibly TRBD1 on 5 matching bases. V was clipped by 1 base and J by 8 bases, with 8 bases between them. This CDR3 contains 11 residues. CDR1 and CDR2 from the germline V gene are DFQATT and SNEGSKA (reference sequence).